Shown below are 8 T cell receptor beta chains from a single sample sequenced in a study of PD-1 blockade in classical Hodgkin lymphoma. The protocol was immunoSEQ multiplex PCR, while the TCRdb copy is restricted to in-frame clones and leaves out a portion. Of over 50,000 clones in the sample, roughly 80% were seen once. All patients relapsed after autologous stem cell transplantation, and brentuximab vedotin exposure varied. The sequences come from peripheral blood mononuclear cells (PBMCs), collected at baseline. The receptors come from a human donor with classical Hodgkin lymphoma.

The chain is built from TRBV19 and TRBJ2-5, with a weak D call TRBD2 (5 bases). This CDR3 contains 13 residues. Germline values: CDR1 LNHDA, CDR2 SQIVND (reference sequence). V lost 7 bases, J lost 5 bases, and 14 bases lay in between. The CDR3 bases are TGTGCCAGTAAAGCGAGGGATCACGAGACCCAGTACTTC. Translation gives CASKARDHETQYF. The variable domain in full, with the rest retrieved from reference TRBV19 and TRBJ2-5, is DGGITQSPKYLFRKEGQNVTLSCEQNLNHDAMYWYRQDPGQGLRLIYYSQIVNDFQKGDIAEGYSVSREKKESFPLTVTSAQKNPTAFYLCASKARDHETQYFGPGTRLLVL.

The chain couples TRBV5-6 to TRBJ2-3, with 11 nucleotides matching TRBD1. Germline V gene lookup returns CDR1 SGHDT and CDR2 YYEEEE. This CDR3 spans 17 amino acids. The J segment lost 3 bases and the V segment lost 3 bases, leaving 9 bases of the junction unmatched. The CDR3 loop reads CASSSRGQGAITDTQYF. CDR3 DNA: TGTGCCAGCAGCTCCCGTGGACAGGGGGCGATAACAGATACGCAGTATTTT.

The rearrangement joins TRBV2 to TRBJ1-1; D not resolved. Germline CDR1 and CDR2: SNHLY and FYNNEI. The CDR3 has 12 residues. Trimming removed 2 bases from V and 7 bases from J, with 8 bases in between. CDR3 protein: CASSELTGEAFF. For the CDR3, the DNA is TGTGCCAGCAGTGAATTAACGGGTGAAGCTTTCTTT.

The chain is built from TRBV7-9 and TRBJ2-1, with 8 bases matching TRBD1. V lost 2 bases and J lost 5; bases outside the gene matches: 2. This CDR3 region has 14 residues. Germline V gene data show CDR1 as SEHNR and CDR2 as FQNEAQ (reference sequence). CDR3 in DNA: TGTGCCAGCAGCTTAACACAGGGGGACAATGAGCAGTTCTTC. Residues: CASSLTQGDNEQFF. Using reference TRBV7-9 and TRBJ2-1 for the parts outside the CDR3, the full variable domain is DTGVSQNPRHKITKRGQNVTFRCDPISEHNRLYWYRQTLGQGPEFLTYFQNEAQLEKSRLLSDRFSAERPKGSFSTLEIQRTEQGDSAMYLCASSLTQGDNEQFFGPGTRLTVL.

The CDR3 protein is CASRGTSRKSQPQHF. The CDR3 bases are TGTGCCAGCAGGGGTACCTCCAGAAAGTCTCAGCCCCAGCATTTT. The V call is TRBV6-5, the J call TRBJ1-5, with D unresolved. V was clipped by 6 bases and J by 6 bases, with 18 bases between them. Per germline, CDR1 MNHEY and CDR2 SVGAGI. This CDR3 is 15 amino acids long.

CDR3 protein: CASTPLVQGSNYGYTF. CDR3 nucleotide sequence: TGTGCCAGTACCCCCCTCGTACAGGGCTCTAACTATGGCTACACCTTC. The rearrangement uses TRBV19 and TRBJ1-2, with D perhaps matching TRBD1 (6 bases). Germline CDR1 reads LNHDA; CDR2 reads SQIVND (reference sequence). The CDR3 sequence is 16 residues long. V was shortened by 7 bases and J by 0 bases, with 18 bases between the two germline ends.

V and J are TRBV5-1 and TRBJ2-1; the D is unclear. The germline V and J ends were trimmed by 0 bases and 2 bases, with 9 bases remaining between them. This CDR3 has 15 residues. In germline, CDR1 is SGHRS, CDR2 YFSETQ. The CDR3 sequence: CASSLALVAYNEQFF. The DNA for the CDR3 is TGCGCCAGCAGCTTGGCCCTAGTGGCCTACAATGAGCAGTTCTTC.

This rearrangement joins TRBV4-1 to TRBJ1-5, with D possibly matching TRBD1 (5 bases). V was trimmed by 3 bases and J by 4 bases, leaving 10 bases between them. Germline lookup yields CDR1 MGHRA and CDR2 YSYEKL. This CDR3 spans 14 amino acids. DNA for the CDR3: TGCGCCAGCAGCCATGGGCAGGGTAATCAGCCCCAGCATTTT. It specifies CASSHGQGNQPQHF.